Listed below are T cell receptor beta chains from one sample, sequenced in a study of cytomegalovirus exposure and HLA in healthy donors. Libraries were prepared by immunoSEQ multiplex PCR; TCRdb keeps only in-frame clonotypes and omits some of them. The listing records 53,000 or so clones. The sample comprised PBMCs. These receptor sequences come from a man aged 18 to 30 in good health and CMV-seropositive. CDR3s include the opening cysteine and the closing phenylalanine or tryptophan. Each record gives: V gene, clone size, J gene, D gene, CDR3 protein, CDR3 DNA. The D gene is left open where the match is weak. Clone size is shown for a subset of rows, as once, few, many or a class of expanded clone.

TRBV6-5,-,TRBJ2-7,-,CASSYEGNYEQYF,TGTGCCAGCAGTTACGAGGGTAACTACGAGCAGTACTTC
TRBV14,-,TRBJ2-7,-,CASSQGTNNPAYEQYF,TGTGCCAGCAGCCAAGGAACTAACAACCCAGCCTACGAGCAGTACTTC
TRBV10-1,-,TRBJ1-2,-,CASSESLDGERGGYTF,TGCGCCAGCAGTGAGTCGCTGGACGGGGAAAGAGGAGGCTACACCTTC
TRBV7-9,-,TRBJ2-7,-,CASSLVDEQYF,TGTGCCAGCAGCTTAGTCGACGAGCAGTACTTC
TRBV13,-,TRBJ2-7,TRBD1,CASSVGDRSYEQYF,TGTGCCAGCAGCGTAGGGGACAGATCCTACGAGCAGTACTTC
TRBV7-2,-,TRBJ2-5,TRBD2,CASSPGLAGLTGETQYF,TGTGCCAGCAGCCCGGGACTAGCGGGATTGACTGGTGAGACCCAGTACTTC
TRBV27,-,TRBJ1-1,TRBD1,CASSMTGQGAEAFF,TGTGCCAGCAGTATGACGGGACAGGGGGCCGAAGCTTTCTTT
TRBV19,-,TRBJ2-7,-,CATAYYEQYF,TGTGCCACAGCGTACTACGAGCAGTACTTC
TRBV18,-,TRBJ2-4,TRBD1,CASSPPAAGGFKNIQYF,TGTGCCAGCTCACCACCGGCGGCAGGGGGCTTCAAAAACATTCAGTACTTC
TRBV30,medium-sized,TRBJ1-4,-,CAWSPPQGATNEKLFF,TGTGCCTGGAGTCCTCCACAGGGTGCAACTAATGAAAAACTGTTTTTT
TRBV2,-,TRBJ1-4,-,CASREVRNEKLFF,TGTGCCAGCAGGGAGGTTAGGAATGAAAAACTGTTTTTT
TRBV27,-,TRBJ2-7,-,CASSDDSLYEQYF,TGTGCCAGCAGTGACGACAGTCTCTACGAGCAGTACTTC
TRBV5-6,-,TRBJ1-5,TRBD1,CASSLLTGGNQPQHF,TGTGCCAGCAGCTTGCTTACAGGGGGTAATCAGCCCCAGCATTTT